The rows below give T cell receptor beta chains drawn from one sample of a study of siplizumab effects on memory and regulatory T cells. This table comes from immunoSEQ multiplex PCR, and its TCRdb copy is limited to in-frame clones, with some not included. The sample lists some 53,000 clones, under 98% occurring once. Sequenced sample: naive CD4+ T cells sorted from blood. Every receptor here comes from a human donor in good health. The CDR3 runs from the conserved cysteine through the conserved F or W. The D gene is left open where the match is weak. Size is omitted from some rows. Given values are once, few, many or a class for expanded clones.

TRBV5-8,TRBJ1-1,-,TRBD1,TGTGCCATTGACAGGGGGCGCTTGACTGAAGCTTTCTTT,CAIDRGRLTEAFF
TRBV19,TRBJ1-3,once,-,TGTGCCAGTAGGGCGACGGGCTCTGGAAACACCATATATTTT,CASRATGSGNTIYF
TRBV5-1,TRBJ2-7,-,-,TGCGCCAGCAGCTTGGCCCTGGCGGCGGCCACAACCTCCTACGAGCAGTACTTC,CASSLALAAATTSYEQYF
TRBV5-4,TRBJ1-1,once,-,TGTGCCAGCAGCTTACTGGACAAGGAAGCTTTCTTT,CASSLLDKEAFF
TRBV18,TRBJ2-6,-,-,TGTGCCAGCTCCCGTCAAAGCTCTGGGGCCAACGTCCTGACTTTC,CASSRQSSGANVLTF
TRBV5-1,TRBJ2-7,-,-,TGCGCCAGCAGCTCCGGTCCGGGGTACGAGCAGTACTTC,CASSSGPGYEQYF
TRBV19,TRBJ2-2,once,-,TGTGCCAGTAATCCCAGGATCACCGGGGAGCTGTTTTTT,CASNPRITGELFF
TRBV5-8,TRBJ2-7,-,-,TGTGCCAGCAGCTTGGTGGGGGGAACCTACGAGCAGTACTTC,CASSLVGGTYEQYF
TRBV7-3,TRBJ2-3,once,-,TGTGCCAGCAGCTTAAATTCGCAGCGCACAGATACGCAGTATTTT,CASSLNSQRTDTQYF
TRBV7-2,TRBJ1-4,-,-,TGTGCCAGCAGCTTAGGTGCAGAACGGGAAAAACTGTTTTTT,CASSLGAEREKLFF
TRBV7-8,TRBJ2-1,-,-,TGTGCCAGCAGCTTAGTCCGGGGCTACAACAATGAGCAGTTCTTC,CASSLVRGYNNEQFF
TRBV7-2,TRBJ1-5,once,TRBD1,TGTGCCAGCAGCTACGGACAGGCTGGGAATCAGCCCCAGCATTTT,CASSYGQAGNQPQHF
TRBV5-1,TRBJ2-7,-,-,TGCGCCAGCAGCTCAACGACTAGCGAGCAGTACTTC,CASSSTTSEQYF
TRBV28,TRBJ1-2,-,TRBD1,TGTGCCGGCAGAACTCACGGGACAGGGGATTATGGCTACACCTTC,CAGRTHGTGDYGYTF
TRBV18,TRBJ2-3,-,-,TGTGCCAGCTCAACCAGAAGGGCAGCCTACGCAGATACGCAGTATTTT,CASSTRRAAYADTQYF
TRBV9,TRBJ2-1,-,-,TGTGCCAGCAGCGTTGGGGAGGCTGAGCAGTTCTTC,CASSVGEAEQFF
TRBV7-6,TRBJ1-1,once,-,TGTGCCAGCAGCTTAGGTCGGGGTATCACTGAAGCTTTCTTT,CASSLGRGITEAFF
TRBV5-4,TRBJ1-4,-,-,TGTGCCAGCAGCATAATGACAGACCCTGAAAAACTGTTTTTT,CASSIMTDPEKLFF
TRBV7-9,TRBJ2-5,-,-,TGTGCCAGCAGCTCAGGGAACGTAAGGCAAGAGACCCAGTACTTC,CASSSGNVRQETQYF
TRBV5-1,TRBJ2-1,once,-,TGCGCCAGCAGCCTAGACCTTAGGGTCAATGAGCAGTTCTTC,CASSLDLRVNEQFF
TRBV5-1,TRBJ2-3,once,TRBD1,TGCGCCAGCAGCTTGGCCGGGACAGCCGCTGATACGCAGTATTTT,CASSLAGTAADTQYF
TRBV5-6,TRBJ2-1,-,TRBD1,TGTGCCAGCAGCCCCTACCGGTACAGGGGGACCTACAATGAGCAGTTCTTC,CASSPYRYRGTYNEQFF
TRBV4-2,TRBJ1-2,-,TRBD1,TGTGCCAGCAGACCACGGGACAGCAACTATGGCTACACCTTC,CASRPRDSNYGYTF
TRBV11-3,TRBJ1-1,-,-,TGTGCCAGCAGCTTAGAAGGCAGGGAAGCTGAAGCTTTCTTT,CASSLEGREAEAFF
TRBV4-2,TRBJ2-7,-,-,TGTGCCAGCAGCCAACGGGACGTACCCTACGAGCAGTACTTC,CASSQRDVPYEQYF
TRBV19,TRBJ2-5,-,-,TGTGCCAGTAGTATCGCCGGGGCTAAAGAGACCCAGTACTTC,CASSIAGAKETQYF
TRBV19,TRBJ1-1,-,-,TGTGCCAGTAGTATAGATCGAACGCTCGGGGCTTTCTTT,CASSIDRTLGAFF
TRBV15,TRBJ1-2,-,TRBD1,TGTGCCACCAGCAGAGACCGACAGGGGCTTGCCTATGGCTACACCTTC,CATSRDRQGLAYGYTF
TRBV11-2,TRBJ1-3,-,-,TGTGCCAGCAGCCGGACGGCTGGAAACACCATATATTTT,CASSRTAGNTIYF
TRBV6-5,TRBJ1-3,-,-,TGTGCCAGCAGCGTTGGGGCTTCTGGAAACACCATATATTTT,CASSVGASGNTIYF
TRBV5-1,TRBJ2-7,once,-,TGCGCCAGCAGCTTGGTTGGTTACGAGCAGTACTTC,CASSLVGYEQYF
TRBV5-1,TRBJ2-1,-,-,TGCGCCAGCAGCTTGGCCGCCAGGGTGGCCGGGAGCTTGCGAGTTCACAATGAGCAGTTCTTC,CASSLAARVAGSLRVHNEQFF